This TCR beta chain was identified in a study of blood T cell repertoires in COVID-19. Across the whole study: Collection of acute and convalescent COVID-19 samples took place in the United States, Italy and Spain. T cells, B-cell-depleted T cells, or PBMCs supplied cDNA or gDNA.

This study enrolled people aged 18 to 89 from about 24 US geographic areas. Which cohort a participant joined came from the clinical history participants gave. Germline V gives CDR1 SGHRS, CDR2 YFSETQ. Trimming pared 1 base from V and 4 bases from J, leaving 8 bases between. The CDR3 has 14 amino acids. The assay was immunoSEQ multiplex PCR, and TCRdb's table has in-frame clones only and misses some. This sample carries about 300,000 clones, 85% to 90% of them seen once, and the ten largest clones take about 4%. The sample was PBMCs or T cells enriched from blood (not recorded which). This chain uses TRBV5-1 with TRBJ2-2; weak D call: TRBD2 (5 bases). This sequence was found in a man aged 25 to 45 who had recovered from COVID-19. CDR3 sequence reads: CASSLTGFTGELFF. The CDR3 region has the DNA TGCGCCAGCAGCTTGACGGGATTCACCGGGGAGCTGTTTTTT. The entire variable domain, with the rest obtained from reference TRBV5-1 and TRBJ2-2, is as follows: KAGVTQTPRYLIKTRGQQVTLSCSPISGHRSVSWYQQTPGQGLQFLFEYFSETQRNKGNFPGRFSGRQFSNSRSEMNVSTLELGDSALYLCASSLTGFTGELFFGEGSRLTVL.